A selection of T cell receptor beta chains follows, all from one sample in a study of OX40 agonist ivuxolimab in advanced cancers. The repertoire was sequenced with immunoSEQ multiplex PCR; TCRdb's copy has only in-frame clones and lacks some. Here the sample spans approximately 81,000 clones, approximately 94% being singletons. Source: CD4+ or CD8+ T cells sorted from blood, taken in a trial of the OX40 agonist ivuxolimab. These receptors originate from an adult with an advanced solid tumor such as melanoma, head and neck, liver or kidney cancer. The CDR3 runs from the conserved cysteine through the conserved F or W. The D gene is left open where the match is weak. Expanded clones are given a class, and other clones once, few, many or no size at all.

>TRBJ2-1|NA|TRBV2|NA
TGTGCCAGCAGTGAAGACGGAGACAATGAGCAGTTCTTC
CASSEDGDNEQFF
>TRBJ1-1|NA|TRBV7-9|NA
TGTGCCAGCAGCTTAAGCCCCGACGGGAACACTGAAGCTTTCTTT
CASSLSPDGNTEAFF
>TRBJ1-5|NA|TRBV4-1|NA
TGCGCCAGCAGCCAAGAGGGAAGGGGCAATCAGCCCCAGCATTTT
CASSQEGRGNQPQHF
>TRBJ2-1|NA|TRBV7-9|NA
TGTGCCAGCAGCTTAGCGGCCCAGCAGTACAATGAGCAGTTCTTC
CASSLAAQQYNEQFF
>TRBJ1-2|NA|TRBV7-6|NA
TGTGCCAGCAGCTTAATTGTCGGGGGGCGCGATGGCTACACCTTC
CASSLIVGGRDGYTF
>TRBJ1-5|NA|TRBV28|NA
TGTGCCAGCAGTTTCGGTGGGACGGTACAGCCCCAGCATTTT
CASSFGGTVQPQHF
>TRBJ1-5|NA|TRBV6-5|NA
TGTGCCAGCAGTTTGTCTGGAGGTCGTCAGCCCCAGCATTTT
CASSLSGGRQPQHF
>TRBJ2-3|once|TRBV28|TRBD1
TGTGCCAGCAGTTTTCAGGGGGTGGGCGCAGATACGCAGTATTTT
CASSFQGVGADTQYF
>TRBJ1-2|once|TRBV15|TRBD1
TGTGCCACCAGCAGAGACCGGGACAGGGGCGATGGCTATGGCTACACCTTC
CATSRDRDRGDGYGYTF
>TRBJ1-2|NA|TRBV27|NA
TGTGCCAGCAGTTTAGATCCGCGCGGGGACGGCTACACCTTC
CASSLDPRGDGYTF
>TRBJ1-4|NA|TRBV19|NA
TGTGCCAGTAGTATAGGCCACGGCCCGGGAAGGGTAAAACTGTTTTTT
CASSIGHGPGRVKLFF
>TRBJ2-7|NA|TRBV10-3|TRBD2
TGTGCCTCCAAGACTAGCGGGGGAATCTACGAGCAGTACTTC
CASKTSGGIYEQYF
>TRBJ1-2|NA|TRBV7-9|TRBD1
TGTGCCAGCAGCTCGGACAGGGTGCGGGGAGATGGCTACACCTTC
CASSSDRVRGDGYTF
>TRBJ2-1|NA|TRBV19|NA
TGTGCCAGTAGTTTGGCGGGGCCCTCCTACAATGAGCAGTTCTTC
CASSLAGPSYNEQFF
>TRBJ2-7|NA|TRBV9|TRBD2
TGTGCCAGCAGCGTCCGAAACGGGACTAGTGACTTC
CASSVRNGTSDF
>TRBJ2-5|once|TRBV15|TRBD1
TGTGCCACCAGCGAGGATGGGGGACAGGGAACGTGGGAGACCCAGTACTTC
CATSEDGGQGTWETQYF
>TRBJ1-2|NA|TRBV4-3|NA
TGCGCCAGCAGCCAAGACGGGGGGAGCTATGGCTACACCTTC
CASSQDGGSYGYTF
>TRBJ2-7|NA|TRBV19|TRBD1
TGTGCCAGTAGTGGTCCGGGACAGAACTACGAGCAGTACTTC
CASSGPGQNYEQYF
>TRBJ2-7|NA|TRBV4-1|NA
TGCGCCAGCAGCCAGGTTTCACACGTGGGCGAGCAGTACTTC
CASSQVSHVGEQYF
>TRBJ2-3|NA|TRBV9|NA
TGTGCCAGCAGCCCCCAGACAGGAGGGGGCACAGATACGCAGTATTTT
CASSPQTGGGTDTQYF
>TRBJ1-1|NA|TRBV28|NA
TGTGCCAGCAGTTTCGGGGCAACCGGGAGGTCCACTGAAGCTTTCTTT
CASSFGATGRSTEAFF
>TRBJ1-5|NA|TRBV7-9|NA
TGTGCCAGCAGCCCAGAGGGAAATCAGCCCCAGCATTTT
CASSPEGNQPQHF
>TRBJ1-4|NA|TRBV7-9|NA
TGTGCCAGCAGCTACAGGGAAGATAATGAAAAACTGTTTTTT
CASSYREDNEKLFF
>TRBJ1-3|NA|TRBV10-2|NA
TGCGCCAGCAGTGAGGGGGTCGAACGGGGCGGGACTGGAAACACCATATATTTT
CASSEGVERGGTGNTIYF
>TRBJ2-3|NA|TRBV9|NA
TGTGCCAGCAGCGCGGACAGCTTCACAGATACGCAGTATTTT
CASSADSFTDTQYF
>TRBJ2-3|NA|TRBV9|NA
TGTGCCAGCAGCTACACAGATACGCAGTATTTT
CASSYTDTQYF
>TRBJ1-1|NA|TRBV6-6|NA
TGTGAATGTTCCCCGGTTCGACTTGAAGGTTCCGCTTTCTTT
CECSPVRLEGSAFF
>TRBJ2-7|NA|TRBV5-1|NA
TGCGCCAGCCGCCTCTGGGGGGAGCAGTACTTC
CASRLWGEQYF
>TRBJ1-2|NA|TRBV19|TRBD1
TGTGCCAGTAGTCCCCAACAGGGGTATGGCTATGGCTACACCTTC
CASSPQQGYGYGYTF
>TRBJ1-2|few|TRBV28|NA
TGTGCCAGCAGTCTCGATGGCTACACCTTC
CASSLDGYTF
>TRBJ1-2|NA|TRBV7-9|TRBD1
TGTGCCAGCAGCTCGGGCAACAGGGGGATAAGTGGCTACACCTTC
CASSSGNRGISGYTF
>TRBJ1-1|NA|TRBV27|NA
TGTGCCAGCAGTTTAGGTGGAGTGAACACTGAAGCTTTCTTT
CASSLGGVNTEAFF
>TRBJ1-2|NA|TRBV27|NA
TGTGCCAGCAGTTTAAGGACAGCCGCCTCTAACTATGGCTACACCTTC
CASSLRTAASNYGYTF
>TRBJ1-2|NA|TRBV14|NA
TGTGCCAGCAGCCAAAGGGGGGATAGGAGCTACACCTTC
CASSQRGDRSYTF
>TRBJ2-7|once|TRBV27|TRBD1
TGTGCCAGCAGTCCTGGGACAGCTTACGAGCAGTACTTC
CASSPGTAYEQYF
>TRBJ2-2|NA|TRBV6-5|TRBD1
TGTGCCAGCAGTTACGTGGCAGGGGGCCTCACCGGGGAGCTGTTTTTT
CASSYVAGGLTGELFF
>TRBJ2-5|NA|TRBV5-4|TRBD1
TGTGCCAGCAGCCCCGGGACAGGGAAAGAGACCCAGTACTTC
CASSPGTGKETQYF
>TRBJ1-4|NA|TRBV7-9|NA
TGTGCCAGCAGCGTGGGAGCTCGTAATGAAAAACTGTTTTTT
CASSVGARNEKLFF
>TRBJ2-7|NA|TRBV7-9|TRBD1
TGTGCCAGCAGCCCCCGGGACAGCTCCGAGCAGTACTTC
CASSPRDSSEQYF
>TRBJ1-1|NA|TRBV19|NA
TGTGCCAGTAGTCCCAGGGACCGGCCTGAAGCTTTCTTT
CASSPRDRPEAFF
>TRBJ2-7|NA|TRBV4-3|NA
TGCGCCAGCAGCCAAGATCTCGACTACGAGCAGTACTTC
CASSQDLDYEQYF
>TRBJ2-1|NA|TRBV6-6|NA
TGTGCCAGCGGAGGGGGGCTATACAATGAGCAGTTCTTC
CASGGGLYNEQFF
>TRBJ1-2|few|TRBV19|TRBD1
TGTGCCAGTAGTCCGACAGGGGGCGCGAATGGCTACACCTTC
CASSPTGGANGYTF
>TRBJ2-7|NA|TRBV5-1|TRBD1
TGCGCCAGCAGCTGGGGGGACAGGGCCACCTACGAGCAGTACTTC
CASSWGDRATYEQYF
>TRBJ1-2|NA|TRBV9|TRBD1
TGTGCCAGCAGCCCACGGGACAGCCCCCTCTATGGCTACACCTTC
CASSPRDSPLYGYTF
>TRBJ2-7|NA|TRBV7-9|NA
TGTGCCAGCAGCTCCAGTATGAGGGCTCGCGAGCAGTACTTC
CASSSSMRAREQYF
>TRBJ2-1|NA|TRBV19|NA
TGTGCCAGTAGCGAGTCCTACAATGAGCAGTTCTTC
CASSESYNEQFF
>TRBJ2-3|NA|TRBV10-2|TRBD2
TGCGCCAGCACCCAGAGCGGGGGGGCCACAGATACGCAGTATTTT
CASTQSGGATDTQYF
>TRBJ1-2|NA|TRBV7-6|NA
TGTGCCAGCAGCTGGTTAGGGCCACAGGGCGGCTATGGCTACACCTTC
CASSWLGPQGGYGYTF